One sample yielded the 28 T cell receptor beta chains listed below, sequenced in a study of blood T cell repertoires in COVID-19. Clones were sequenced by immunoSEQ multiplex PCR, and TCRdb holds only the in-frame ones, with some missing. The sample has 200,000 to 300,000 clones, 70% to 85% seen once; the top ten hold approximately 2.4%. The sequenced material came from peripheral blood. The source of these receptors is a man aged 35 to 55 who had recovered from COVID-19.

This chain connects TRBV7-9 to TRBJ2-5; D is perhaps TRBD1 (5 bases). This CDR3 has 14 amino acids. Trimming left V 2 bases short and J 3 bases short, with 10 bases between. The germline CDR1 and CDR2 sequences are SEHNR and FQNEAQ (reference sequence). In DNA, the CDR3 is TGTGCCAGCAGCTTAACAGGCAGAGAAGAGACCCAGTACTTC. This translates into CASSLTGREETQYF. The complete variable domain, with remaining parts taken from reference TRBV7-9 and TRBJ2-5, reads DTGVSQNPRHKITKRGQNVTFRCDPISEHNRLYWYRQTLGQGPEFLTYFQNEAQLEKSRLLSDRFSAERPKGSFSTLEIQRTEQGDSAMYLCASSLTGREETQYFGPGTRLLVL.

The chain joins TRBV11-2 to TRBJ2-7; the D gene is possibly TRBD2 (7 bases). Germline-derived CDR1 and CDR2 are SGHAT and FQNNGV. The CDR3 length is 17 residues. Deletions cut 3 bases from V and 4 bases from J, with 22 bases between. CDR3 protein: CASSFTDLGGRSYEQYF. The CDR3 DNA reads as TGTGCCAGCAGCTTCACAGATCTCGGGGGGCGCTCGTACGAGCAGTACTTC.

This clone was detected ten times or more. The chain has TRBV27 and TRBJ1-2, with D possibly TRBD1 on 6 matching bases. CDR3 length equals 14 residues. V was trimmed by 2 bases and J by 5 bases, leaving 12 bases between them. Germline V gene data show CDR1 as MNHEY and CDR2 as SMNVEV (reference sequence). The CDR3 loop is CASSLGGQPYGYTF. CDR3 nucleotide sequence: TGTGCCAGCAGTTTAGGGGGACAACCATATGGCTACACCTTC.

The chain employs TRBV19 and TRBJ2-5, with a possible D match to TRBD2 (7 bases). Germline V lookup: CDR1 LNHDA, CDR2 SQIVND (reference sequence). The ends were cut back, 5 bases at V and 8 bases at J, with 15 bases in the middle. The CDR3 consists of 13 residues. This chain's CDR3 is CASSEQGGNTQYF. The CDR3 DNA reads TGTGCCAGTAGTGAACAGGGAGGGAATACCCAGTACTTC.

This chain connects TRBV29-1 to TRBJ2-7; no clear D. Germline assignment: CDR1 SQVTM and CDR2 ANQGSEA. There are 11 residues in the CDR3. V shed 4 bases and J shed 4 bases, with 8 bases lying between them. CDR3 DNA: TGCAGCGTTGTTTCCGAGTACGAGCAGTACTTC. Protein product: CSVVSEYEQYF.

The chain uses TRBV30 and TRBJ2-3; 8 bases agree with TRBD2. The CDR3 covers 15 residues. Germline lookup yields CDR1 GTSNPN and CDR2 SVGIG (reference sequence). The J segment lost 4 bases and the V segment lost 5 bases, leaving 11 bases of the junction unmatched. In DNA form, the CDR3 reads TGTGCCTGGGGGTTCGGGGGGGCCCAAGCAGATACGCAGTATTTT. Translating gives CAWGFGGAQADTQYF.

This clone was found a few times. The CDR3 loop reads CASSPRGWTSGRIGGTDTQYF. Written as DNA, the CDR3 is TGTGCCAGCAGCCCGAGGGGGTGGACTAGCGGGAGAATTGGGGGGACAGATACGCAGTATTTT. The chain employs TRBV9 and TRBJ2-3; the match to TRBD2 covers 13 bases. Germline V gene data show CDR1 as SGDLS and CDR2 as YYNGEE. Trimming cost V 4 bases and J 3 bases; bases outside gene matches: 20. The CDR3 is 21 amino acids.

In its sample, this clone was seen a few times. The V and J genes are TRBV19 and TRBJ1-5; 7 bases align to TRBD1. There are 16 residues in the CDR3. Germline V gives CDR1 LNHDA, CDR2 SQIVND (reference sequence). Unmatched junction bases numbered 12, after V lost 4 bases and J lost 6 bases. The DNA for the CDR3 is TGTGCCAGTAGTACCCAATTGACAGGGACGGGTCAGCCCCAGCATTTT. The encoded protein is CASSTQLTGTGQPQHF. Complete variable domain (other parts from reference TRBV19 and TRBJ1-5): DGGITQSPKYLFRKEGQNVTLSCEQNLNHDAMYWYRQDPGQGLRLIYYSQIVNDFQKGDIAEGYSVSREKKESFPLTVTSAQKNPTAFYLCASSTQLTGTGQPQHFGDGTRLSIL.

This sequence joins TRBV7-2 and TRBJ1-1, with 7 positions matching TRBD1. J lost 0 bases, V lost 3 bases, and 1 base had no gene match. Looked up from germline, CDR1 is SGHTA and CDR2 is FQGNSA. The length of the CDR3 is 14 residues. The CDR3 coding sequence is TGTGCCAGCAGCTTCGACAGGGTGAACACTGAAGCTTTCTTT. Translated: CASSFDRVNTEAFF.

This chain uses TRBV12-3 or TRBV12-4 with TRBJ1-1, with 9 nucleotides matching TRBD1. V lost 5 bases to trimming and J lost 7 bases; unmatched junction nucleotides: 5. The CDR3 totals 13 residues. The CDR3 is CASSRDRAFEAFF. The CDR3 DNA is TGTGCCAGCAGTCGGGACAGGGCCTTTGAAGCTTTCTTT.

This chain connects TRBV4-3 to TRBJ1-4, with D hard to call. CDR3 length equals 15 residues. The V end lost 1 base, the J end lost 4 bases, and 10 bases lay between the germline ends. CDR1 is LGHNA and CDR2 is YSLEER in the germline V gene. The CDR3 sequence: CASSQVGVLNEKLFF. CDR3 coding DNA: TGCGCCAGCAGCCAAGTGGGAGTGCTTAATGAAAAACTGTTTTTT.

Only one count was recorded for this clone. V gene TRBV5-1 combines with J gene TRBJ1-4; D perhaps matches TRBD1 (5 bases). Trimming took 4 bases from V and 2 from J, leaving 12 bases between them. Germline V gene sequence: CDR1 SGHRS, CDR2 YFSETQ. The CDR3 is 15 residues long. The CDR3 sequence is CASSPQGVTNEKLFF. As DNA, the CDR3 is TGCGCCAGCAGCCCCCAAGGGGTGACTAATGAAAAACTGTTTTTT.

This sequence joins TRBV2 and TRBJ1-2; D uncertain. Germline V gene data show CDR1 as SNHLY and CDR2 as FYNNEI. V was pared by 1 base and J by 8 bases, with 11 bases between. This CDR3 is 13 amino acids long. The CDR3 coding sequence is TGTGCCAGCAGTGAAGGCGGTTTTAGGGGCTACACCTTC. Its translation: CASSEGGFRGYTF.

The table lists this clone with a count of one. This rearrangement joins TRBV30 to TRBJ1-2; the D gene is possibly TRBD1 (5 bases). Germline assignment: CDR1 GTSNPN and CDR2 SVGIG (reference sequence). Trimming removed 6 bases at V and 6 bases at J, with 17 bases between. The CDR3 runs 13 residues. DNA for the CDR3: TGTGCCTGCGCGACAGTTCAAATCAATGGCTACACCTTC. Protein product: CACATVQINGYTF.

As to this clone: Other DNA sequences in the same sample also yield this CDR3. J is TRBJ1-2 and V is TRBV7-8, with D perhaps matching TRBD1 (5 bases). Germline V gene data show CDR1 as SGHVS and CDR2 as FQNEAQ. The CDR3 runs 13 residues. The ends were cut back, 1 base at V and 3 bases at J, with 6 bases in the middle. CDR3 coding DNA: TGTGCCAGCAGCTTAGGCAGGGACTATGGCTACACCTTC. Translated, it gives CASSLGRDYGYTF.

The chain recombines TRBV6-5 with TRBJ1-2; 10 bases fit TRBD1. Trimming cost V 6 bases and J 4 bases; bases outside gene matches: 5. This CDR3 is 14 amino acids long. Germline values: CDR1 MNHEY, CDR2 SVGAGI. The CDR3: CASSARTGGYGYTF. The CDR3 region has the DNA TGTGCCAGCAGCGCCAGGACAGGGGGCTATGGCTACACCTTC.

This clone has only one observation. The rearrangement links TRBV18 to TRBJ1-4, with TRBD1 identical over 8 bases. The V gene's germline CDR1 is KGHSH and CDR2 LQKENI. The CDR3 consists of 14 residues. With V trimmed by 3 bases and J by 7 bases, 4 bases remained unmatched. The CDR3 DNA follows: TGTGCCAGCTCACCCGGCCAGGGGGCTGAAAAACTGTTTTTT. The encoded protein is CASSPGQGAEKLFF.

The rearrangement joins TRBV24-1 to TRBJ2-2; a weak D match, TRBD1 (6 bases). Germline V gene sequence: CDR1 KGHDR, CDR2 SFDVKD. Trimming removed 4 bases at V and 5 bases at J, with 10 bases between. This CDR3 region has 14 residues. CDR3 bases: TGTGCCACCAGTGAAGCCGGGACAACCGGGGAGCTGTTTTTT. This codes for CATSEAGTTGELFF.

The chain combines TRBV27 with TRBJ2-3, with 9 positions matching TRBD1. The germline V gene has CDR1 MNHEY and CDR2 SMNVEV (reference sequence). This CDR3 region has 17 residues. Trimming cost V 6 bases and J 2 bases; bases outside gene matches: 12. CDR3 sequence (DNA): TGTGCCAGCAGACGGGGACAGGGCGTGGCCCCCACAGATACGCAGTATTTT. Translating it yields CASRRGQGVAPTDTQYF.

V gene TRBV24-1 combines with J gene TRBJ2-2; D possibly corresponds to TRBD1 (6 bases). Germline V lookup: CDR1 KGHDR, CDR2 SFDVKD. This CDR3 is 13 amino acids long. With 4 bases removed from V and 7 bases from J, the gap between germline ends came to 9 bases. CDR3 protein: CATSEGTYGELFF. DNA of the CDR3: TGTGCCACCAGTGAAGGGACATACGGGGAGCTGTTTTTT.

Only a few counts were recorded for this clone. The chain recombines TRBV11-3 with TRBJ2-1; tentative D call: TRBD2 (6 bases). V lost 1 base, J lost 3 bases, and 7 bases lay in between. This CDR3 is built from 14 residues. Germline loops: CDR1 SGHNT, CDR2 YENEEA. CDR3 residues: CASSLGGNYNEQFF. CDR3 nucleotides: TGTGCCAGCAGCTTAGGCGGGAACTACAATGAGCAGTTCTTC.

The gene calls are TRBV5-6 and TRBJ2-7; 10 nucleotides line up with TRBD2. CDR1 is SGHDT and CDR2 is YYEEEE in the germline V gene. The CDR3 is made up of 16 amino acids. Germline trimming cut 0 bases from V and 2 bases from J; bases unmatched to any gene: 5. The chain's CDR3 is CASSLGSGGITYEQYF. CDR3 DNA sequence: TGTGCCAGCAGCTTGGGTAGCGGGGGGATCACCTACGAGCAGTACTTC.

The CDR3 sequence: CASSFSRNNSPLHF. In DNA, the CDR3 is TGTGCCAGCAGCTTTTCCAGGAACAATTCACCCCTCCACTTT. The chain carries TRBV5-5 and TRBJ1-6, with D unresolved. The V gene lost 2 bases and the J gene lost 7 bases, with 10 bases spanning the gap. Germline V lookup: CDR1 SGHKS, CDR2 YYEKEE (reference sequence). The CDR3 totals 14 residues.

The V and J genes are TRBV4-3 and TRBJ2-1; the D gene is possibly TRBD1 (5 bases). V was trimmed by 0 bases and J by 8 bases, leaving 20 bases between them. Germline V CDR1 and CDR2: LGHNA, YSLEER. CDR3 size: 17 residues. In nucleotides, the CDR3 is TGCGCCAGCAGCCAAGATGGGGCTGTAGCTCCTACAGATGAGCAGTTCTTC. Its protein is CASSQDGAVAPTDEQFF.

J is TRBJ1-5 and V is TRBV19; 8 bases agree with TRBD1. The trim removed 3 bases at V and 10 bases at J, leaving 8 bases unmatched. Germline V gives CDR1 LNHDA, CDR2 SQIVND (reference sequence). CDR3 size: 14 residues. Here the CDR3 reads CASSMRTGLDPQHF. CDR3 nucleotides: TGTGCCAGTAGTATGCGGACAGGGTTGGACCCCCAGCATTTT.

The chain couples TRBV24-1 to TRBJ2-5; 8 bases are a match to TRBD1. Looked up from germline, CDR1 is KGHDR and CDR2 is SFDVKD. CDR3 length: 13 amino acids. Trimming took 9 bases from V and 5 from J; bases not matched to a gene: 7. CDR3 region: CATRTGFVETQYF. The CDR3 DNA reads TGTGCCACCCGGACAGGGTTCGTGGAGACCCAGTACTTC.

The J gene is TRBJ1-1, the V gene TRBV5-8; D is uncertain. The CDR3 covers 12 residues. Trimming left V 7 bases short and J 8 bases short, with 15 bases between. From germline, CDR1 is SGHTS and CDR2 YDEGEE. CDR3 region: CASGLGWAEAFF. CDR3 coding DNA: TGTGCCAGCGGCCTGGGTTGGGCGGAAGCTTTCTTT.

The sample holds one count of this clone. This chain links TRBV12-3 or TRBV12-4 with TRBJ2-3, with 7 bases that match TRBD2. This CDR3 is 13 amino acids long. The J segment lost 6 bases and the V segment lost 6 bases, leaving 6 bases of the junction unmatched. The CDR3, as DNA: TGTGCCAGCAGAGAGTGGGGGGGGGATACGCAGTATTTT. Encoded protein: CASREWGGDTQYF.